The entry below gives a single T cell receptor (beta chain) sequence along with its context. The data were taken from a study of blood T cell repertoires in COVID-19. Study summary: Samples taken during acute and convalescent COVID-19 were collected in the United States, Italy and Spain.

As processed by the authors: Amplification of reference gene primers provided the estimated nucleated cell counts. Some clones are missing from TCRdb's copy, which holds only in-frame ones; the method was immunoSEQ multiplex PCR. The V and J calls and clone size are taken from that table; D and trimming were inferred from the DNA. The table has 250,000 to 300,000 clones, roughly 87% seen once. The sample comprised peripheral blood. The clonotype comes from a woman aged 45 to 65 who had recovered from COVID-19.

The CDR3 spells CASSLTGGGGYTF. In DNA, the CDR3 is TGTGCCAGCAGTCTTACAGGGGGTGGTGGCTACACCTTC. The gene calls are TRBV28 and TRBJ1-2; 8 positions agree with TRBD1. The V gene's germline CDR1 is MDHEN and CDR2 SYDVKM. V trimming: 5 bases; J trimming: 7 bases; junction bases outside the gene matches: 6. The CDR3 totals 13 residues.